The next 29 T cell receptor beta chains were all read from a single sample in a study of CD8 T cells in ankylosing spondylitis. General observations from the study: Made up of about eight highly homologous variants, a TCR beta motif appeared characteristic of ankylosing spondylitis blood.

The antigens these receptors bind are not known. TCRdb re-derived calls from the 5' RACE reads in MiXCR, one entry per CDR3 protein. Among roughly 700,000 distinct CDR3 sequences listed, around 17% were seen once. The specimen was blood, either unsorted or a sorted T cell fraction (not recorded which). Receptors were obtained from a male donor with ankylosing spondylitis.

The V call is TRBV6-2 or TRBV6-3, the J call TRBJ2-7; no definite D call. This CDR3 comprises 13 residues. Germline loops: CDR1 MNHEY, CDR2 SVGEGT. The V end was cut by 8 bases, the J end by 0 bases, with 11 bases between. CDR3 coding DNA: TGTGCCAGCCACCCCGAGAGCTCCTACGAGCAGTACTTC. Amino acids: CASHPESSYEQYF.

The gene calls are TRBV5-6 and TRBJ2-3; D remains ambiguous. Germline V gene lookup returns CDR1 SGHDT and CDR2 YYEEEE. Trimming took off 5 bases at V and 6 bases at J, with 10 bases between the two ends. The CDR3 sequence is 12 residues long. CDR3 residues: CASSSETDTQYF. The CDR3 DNA follows: TGTGCCAGCAGTTCCGAAACGGATACGCAGTATTTT.

In this sample, this clonotype turned up a few times. The rearrangement links TRBV7-8 to TRBJ1-2; unclear D gene. Trimming removed 4 bases at V and 10 bases at J, with 16 bases between. Per the germline V gene, CDR1 is SGHVS and CDR2 is FQNEAQ. The CDR3 spans 13 residues. CDR3 loop: CASSSQWTTAYTF. In DNA form, the CDR3 reads TGTGCCAGCAGCTCCCAATGGACGACGGCCTACACCTTC.

This rearrangement joins TRBV12-3 or TRBV12-4 to TRBJ1-4; 7 bases match TRBD1. This CDR3 region has 15 residues. The junction had 4 bases not matched to a gene; V was cut back by 4 bases and J by 2 bases. The DNA for the CDR3 is TGTGCCAGCAGTTCCCCGACAGGGACTAATGAAAAACTGTTTTTT. The encoded protein is CASSSPTGTNEKLFF.

The chain uses TRBV14 and TRBJ1-4, with 7 nucleotides matching TRBD1. The CDR3 runs to 16 residues. Unmatched junction bases numbered 7, after V lost 1 base and J lost 5 bases. Germline lookup yields CDR1 SGHDN and CDR2 FVKESK. The CDR3, as DNA: TGTGCCAGCAGCCAAGGACCGGGACAGATAAATGAAAAACTGTTTTTT. This encodes CASSQGPGQINEKLFF.

This clonotype was detected only a few times. This rearrangement joins TRBV14 to TRBJ2-1, with 10 nucleotides matching TRBD2. Per the germline V gene, CDR1 is SGHDN and CDR2 is FVKESK. The CDR3 extends over 15 amino acids. V lost 4 bases and J lost 6; bases outside the gene matches: 6. CDR3 nucleotides: TGTGCCAGCAGCCTTAGCGGGGGGCTAAGCAATGAGCAGTTCTTC. It yields the protein CASSLSGGLSNEQFF.

This clonotype was counted many times. The V call is TRBV5-1, the J call TRBJ2-7, with D perhaps matching TRBD2 (5 bases). With 6 bases removed from V and 0 bases from J, the gap between germline ends came to 10 bases. Germline V gene sequence: CDR1 SGHRS, CDR2 YFSETQ. The CDR3 contains 13 residues. DNA for the CDR3: TGCGCCAGCACTGAGGGTTTCTCCTACGAGCAGTACTTC. This sequence encodes CASTEGFSYEQYF. Full variable domain (rest looked up from reference TRBV5-1 and TRBJ2-7): KAGVTQTPRYLIKTRGQQVTLSCSPISGHRSVSWYQQTPGQGLQFLFEYFSETQRNKGNFPGRFSGRQFSNSRSEMNVSTLELGDSALYLCASTEGFSYEQYFGPGTRLTVT.

The rearrangement joins TRBV3-1 to TRBJ2-7, with D perhaps matching TRBD1 or TRBD2 (5 bases each). The germline gives CDR1 LGHDT, CDR2 YNNKEL (reference sequence). The germline V and J ends were trimmed by 6 bases and 3 bases, with 15 bases remaining between them. This CDR3 is 14 amino acids long. The CDR3 DNA reads as TGTGCCAGCAGTCGGGACCGAGAAGTCTACGAGCAGTACTTC. It translates to CASSRDREVYEQYF.

This clonotype was observed a few times. This chain uses TRBV3-1 with TRBJ2-7; D may be TRBD1 or TRBD2 (6 bases each). Trimming stripped 7 bases from V and 2 bases from J, with 15 bases between. This CDR3 spans 14 amino acids. Germline CDR1 is LGHDT and CDR2 is YNNKEL (reference sequence). The CDR3 region is CASTPDRTTYEQYF. CDR3 nucleotides: TGTGCCAGCACCCCAGACAGGACTACCTACGAGCAGTACTTC.

The chain combines TRBV5-6 with TRBJ1-6, with TRBD1 identical over 8 bases. CDR3 size: 14 residues. From germline, CDR1 is SGHDT and CDR2 YYEEEE. With V trimmed by 2 bases and J by 10 bases, 5 bases remained unmatched. The CDR3 region is CASSFGQGKSPLHF. The DNA of the CDR3 is TGTGCCAGCAGCTTCGGACAGGGTAAATCACCCCTCCACTTT.

This clonotype has a handful of counts. This chain uses TRBV10-3 with TRBJ1-1, with TRBD1 identical over 10 bases. The trim removed 6 bases at V and 3 bases at J, leaving 7 bases unmatched. Germline CDR1 reads ENHRY; CDR2 reads SYGVKD. This CDR3 has 15 amino acids. CDR3 protein: CAISGQGGGYTEAFF. The CDR3 DNA sequence: TGTGCCATCAGCGGACAGGGGGGTGGGTACACTGAAGCTTTCTTT.

The V and J genes are TRBV7-9 and TRBJ1-3; D ambiguous. CDR1 and CDR2 from the germline V gene are SEHNR and FQNEAQ (reference sequence). V lost 1 base to trimming and J lost 7 bases, with 8 bases between them. The CDR3 sequence is 13 residues long. The CDR3 bases are TGTGCCAGCAGCTTAGTCCTGGGGAACACCATATATTTT. Translating gives CASSLVLGNTIYF.

Only a few counts were recorded for this clonotype. The chain has TRBV5-1 and TRBJ1-2; TRBD1 agrees at 11 bases. In germline, CDR1 is SGHRS, CDR2 YFSETQ. The CDR3 length is 16 residues. V trimming: 0 bases; J trimming: 8 bases; junction bases outside the gene matches: 9. The CDR3 DNA reads as TGCGCCAGCAGCTTGGTTGTCGGGACAGGGGGTGAAGGCTACACCTTC. Encoded protein: CASSLVVGTGGEGYTF.

The sample holds a few counts of this clonotype. The rearrangement joins TRBV2 to TRBJ1-3; TRBD1 might be the D (5 bases). This CDR3 comprises 13 residues. The V gene's germline CDR1 is SNHLY and CDR2 FYNNEI. The ends were cut back, 7 bases at V and 10 bases at J, with 17 bases in the middle. The CDR3 bases are TGTGCCAGCAATCTAAGGGCGGGGGGGACCATATATTTT. Encoded protein: CASNLRAGGTIYF. The full variable domain, rest sourced from reference TRBV2 and TRBJ1-3, is EPEVTQTPSHQVTQMGQEVILRCVPISNHLYFYWYRQILGQKVEFLVSFYNNEISEKSEIFDDQFSVERPDGSNFTLKIRSTKLEDSAMYFCASNLRAGGTIYFGEGSWLTVV.

This clonotype occurred a few times. The chain uses TRBV4-2 and TRBJ2-3; 11 positions agree with TRBD2. The CDR3 runs 19 residues. J lost 5 bases, V lost 0 bases, and 13 bases had no gene match. Per the germline V gene, CDR1 is LGHNA and CDR2 is YNFKEQ. CDR3 DNA sequence: TGTGCCAGCAGCCAAGACTCAGATAACCTAGCGGGAGGTGGAGATACGCAGTATTTT. This encodes CASSQDSDNLAGGGDTQYF.

The gene calls are TRBV27 and TRBJ2-1; no firm D call. The germline V and J ends were trimmed by 4 bases and 4 bases, with 11 bases remaining between them. In germline, CDR1 is MNHEY, CDR2 SMNVEV (reference sequence). The CDR3 length is 14 residues. The CDR3 DNA is TGTGCCAGCAGTTACCGGGCCCTATACAATGAGCAGTTCTTC. Translating it yields CASSYRALYNEQFF.

J is TRBJ2-3 and V is TRBV12-3 or TRBV12-4, with D unresolved. The V end lost 2 bases, the J end lost 0 bases, and 6 bases lay between the germline ends. This CDR3 has 14 residues. The CDR3 loop reads CASSLMFSTDTQYF. The CDR3 DNA reads TGTGCCAGCAGTTTAATGTTTAGCACAGATACGCAGTATTTT.

This clonotype was detected only a few times. The chain uses TRBV6-2 or TRBV6-3 and TRBJ1-5; possible D gene TRBD1, 5 bases. V lost 4 bases and J 3 bases, leaving 16 bases between the germline ends. There are 16 residues in the CDR3. The germline V gene has CDR1 MNHEY and CDR2 SVGEGT. The CDR3 region has the DNA TGTGCCAGCAGTTCAACAGGCCTACTATTCAATCAGCCCCAGCATTTT. Translation: CASSSTGLLFNQPQHF.

The chain recombines TRBV29-1 with TRBJ1-6, with D unclear. Deletions cut 7 bases from V and 3 bases from J, with 16 bases between. Germline CDR1 SQVTM, CDR2 ANQGSEA. The CDR3 runs to 15 residues. The CDR3 is CSARVGSHYNSPLHF. CDR3 in DNA: TGCAGCGCCCGGGTCGGGAGCCACTATAATTCACCCCTCCACTTT.

This clonotype was seen only a few times. The J gene is TRBJ2-2, the V gene TRBV12-3 or TRBV12-4, with D possibly being TRBD2 (6 bases). V lost 5 bases and J 5 bases, leaving 15 bases between the germline ends. The CDR3 is 15 residues long. The CDR3 is CASSISRDWTGELFF. The DNA for the CDR3 is TGTGCCAGCAGTATCTCCCGGGACTGGACCGGGGAGCTGTTTTTT.

The chain uses TRBV5-5 and TRBJ1-4; D gene unclear. The CDR3 is 16 amino acids. V was shortened by 4 bases and J by 6 bases, with 19 bases between the two germline ends. From germline, CDR1 is SGHKS and CDR2 YYEKEE (reference sequence). CDR3 region: CASSLEHFRRHEKLFF. CDR3 DNA sequence: TGTGCCAGCAGCCTAGAGCACTTCCGAAGGCATGAAAAACTGTTTTTT.

The chain employs TRBV7-2 and TRBJ1-2, with no clear D. The CDR3 extends over 16 amino acids. V was trimmed by 5 bases and J by 0 bases, leaving 16 bases between them. Germline V CDR1 and CDR2: SGHTA, FQGNSA. This CDR3 reads CASSPVSGMANYGYTF. The DNA for the CDR3 is TGTGCCAGCAGCCCCGTGTCGGGCATGGCTAACTATGGCTACACCTTC.

This clonotype was recorded a few times. The rearrangement uses TRBV20-1 and TRBJ2-7; D might be TRBD1 or TRBD2, each matching 5 bases. The germline V gene has CDR1 DFQATT and CDR2 SNEGSKA (reference sequence). Trimming pared 4 bases from V and 4 bases from J, leaving 14 bases between. The CDR3 length is 13 residues. CDR3 sequence: CSAKPGTAYEQYF. The CDR3 bases are TGCAGTGCTAAGCCCGGGACCGCTTACGAGCAGTACTTC.

The sample holds a few counts of this clonotype. The rearrangement joins TRBV15 to TRBJ1-2; TRBD1 aligns across 8 bases. Unmatched junction bases numbered 7, after V lost 3 bases and J lost 4 bases. The germline V gene encodes CDR1 LNHNV and CDR2 YYDKDF (reference sequence). The CDR3 loop spans 15 amino acids. CDR3 in amino acids: CATSSEPGQGYGYTF. Here the CDR3 DNA reads TGTGCCACCAGCAGCGAACCTGGACAGGGCTATGGCTACACCTTC.

In its sample, this clonotype was seen a few times. The chain is built from TRBV12-3 or TRBV12-4 and TRBJ2-7, with 9 bases fitting TRBD1. The CDR3 runs 14 residues. With 6 bases clipped from V and 3 bases from J, the junction kept 6 bases outside the gene matches. The CDR3 DNA sequence: TGTGCCAGCAGCACAGGGGGCTGGATCTACGAGCAGTACTTC. Its protein is CASSTGGWIYEQYF.

This clonotype was seen more than once but under ten times. This chain joins TRBV20-1 and TRBJ2-3, with a tentative D call TRBD2 (6 bases). The CDR3 contains 15 residues. Germline values: CDR1 DFQATT, CDR2 SNEGSKA (reference sequence). V gave up 0 bases and J gave up 4 bases, with 14 bases separating them. CDR3 in DNA: TGCAGTGCTAGAGATCCAAGGGAGGCCCCAGATACGCAGTATTTT. Encoded protein: CSARDPREAPDTQYF.

V gene TRBV7-2 combines with J gene TRBJ2-5; D is undetermined. V lost 0 bases and J lost 5, with 13 bases in between. Germline V gene lookup returns CDR1 SGHTA and CDR2 FQGNSA. The CDR3 has 15 amino acids. The CDR3 is CASSLAAGRWETQYF. As DNA, the CDR3 is TGTGCCAGCAGCTTAGCGGCCGGACGGTGGGAGACCCAGTACTTC.

This chain joins TRBV20-1 and TRBJ2-1, with 11 bases that match TRBD2. In germline, CDR1 is DFQATT, CDR2 SNEGSKA (reference sequence). CDR3 length: 15 residues. V lost 3 bases and J lost 6; bases outside the gene matches: 7. Here the CDR3 reads CSARPLAGGSNEQFF. CDR3 nucleotides: TGCAGTGCTAGGCCCCTAGCGGGAGGTTCCAATGAGCAGTTCTTC.

This clonotype turned up a few times. The rearrangement links TRBV10-3 to TRBJ1-1; possibly TRBD1 for D (5 bases). Trimming removed 6 bases at V and 0 bases at J, with 11 bases between. Germline loops: CDR1 ENHRY, CDR2 SYGVKD. The CDR3 totals 14 residues. The CDR3 coding sequence is TGTGCCATCAGGAAGACAGACTTGAACACTGAAGCTTTCTTT. As protein: CAIRKTDLNTEAFF.